The 15 T cell receptor beta chains below all came from one sample that was sequenced in a study of blood T cell repertoires in COVID-19. Sequenced by immunoSEQ multiplex PCR; TCRdb stores in-frame clones only, minus some. The data show about 250,000 clones, 80% to 85% seen once. The specimen was peripheral blood. These receptors originate from a person between 65 and 80 years old with COVID-19, enrolled during active disease.

This CDR3 is CASSLDRVYGYTF. The CDR3 region has the DNA TGTGCCAGCAGTTTAGACAGGGTTTATGGCTACACCTTC. V and J are TRBV2 and TRBJ1-2, with TRBD1 matching over 7 bases. The CDR3 is 13 amino acids. The V gene's germline CDR1 is SNHLY and CDR2 FYNNEI. The J segment lost 5 bases and the V segment lost 5 bases, leaving 5 bases of the junction unmatched.

The chain has TRBV9 and TRBJ2-7; D is perhaps TRBD2 (6 bases). This CDR3 is 13 amino acids long. Trimming pared 0 bases from V and 3 bases from J, leaving 7 bases between. Germline lookup yields CDR1 SGDLS and CDR2 YYNGEE. This CDR3 is CASSVGGDYEQYF. CDR3 DNA: TGTGCCAGCAGCGTAGGCGGGGACTACGAGCAGTACTTC.

This clone appeared once. The chain employs TRBV21-1 and TRBJ2-7; TRBD1, the table's D call, was not compared with the DNA. TRBV21-1 is listed as a pseudogene. This CDR3 is built from 14 residues. CDR3 DNA: TGTGCCAGCAGCTCAACCGGGACAACCTACGAGCAGTACTTC. It is translated as CASSSTGTTYEQYF.

The V gene is TRBV29-1, the J gene TRBJ2-7; 8 nucleotides align to TRBD1. This CDR3 is 12 amino acids long. J was trimmed by 3 bases and V by 6 bases; bases with no gene match: 4. The germline gives CDR1 SQVTM, CDR2 ANQGSEA. Here the CDR3 DNA reads TGCAGCGTCTTGACAGGGGTCTACGAGCAGTACTTC. Encoded protein: CSVLTGVYEQYF.

The chain is built from TRBV19 and TRBJ2-1, with a weak D call TRBD2 (6 bases). Germline-derived CDR1 and CDR2 are LNHDA and SQIVND (reference sequence). V dropped 0 bases and J dropped 5 bases, with 17 bases sitting between them. This CDR3 spans 17 amino acids. The CDR3 reads CASSIDPGAGLHNEQFF. CDR3 nucleotide sequence: TGTGCCAGTAGTATAGATCCGGGAGCGGGTTTACACAATGAGCAGTTCTTC. Full variable domain (rest looked up from reference TRBV19 and TRBJ2-1): DGGITQSPKYLFRKEGQNVTLSCEQNLNHDAMYWYRQDPGQGLRLIYYSQIVNDFQKGDIAEGYSVSREKKESFPLTVTSAQKNPTAFYLCASSIDPGAGLHNEQFFGPGTRLTVL.

The chain employs TRBV15 and TRBJ2-5; the D gene is possibly TRBD2 (5 bases). The ends were cut back, 0 bases at V and 5 bases at J, with 16 bases in the middle. CDR1 and CDR2 (germline): LNHNV, YYDKDF (reference sequence). The CDR3 runs to 16 residues. The CDR3 sequence is CATSRDRGSLGETQYF. CDR3 DNA: TGTGCCACCAGCAGAGATCGAGGGAGCTTGGGCGAGACCCAGTACTTC.

This clone has only a few counts. The chain employs TRBV5-1 and TRBJ1-3; D gene uncertain. Germline V gene data show CDR1 as SGHRS and CDR2 as YFSETQ. The germline V and J ends were trimmed by 0 bases and 0 bases, with 7 bases remaining between them. This CDR3 comprises 15 residues. CDR3 nucleotides: TGCGCCAGCAGCTTGGATGACTCCTCTGGAAACACCATATATTTT. Its translation is CASSLDDSSGNTIYF.

V usage is TRBV7-9 and J usage is TRBJ2-5; no firm D call. V lost 5 bases, J lost 2 bases, and 6 bases lay in between. From germline, CDR1 is SEHNR and CDR2 FQNEAQ (reference sequence). The CDR3 contains 12 residues. The CDR3 sequence: CASSRGQETQYF. The CDR3 DNA reads TGTGCCAGCAGCCGCGGACAAGAGACCCAGTACTTC.

The chain employs TRBV15 and TRBJ2-7; 9 bases are shared with TRBD1. The CDR3 loop spans 14 amino acids. Germline CDR1 and CDR2: LNHNV and YYDKDF (reference sequence). Trimming took 1 base from V and 2 from J; bases not matched to a gene: 0. CDR3 nucleotides: TGTGCCACCAGCAGAGGGGACAGGGCCTACGAGCAGTACTTC. Its protein is CATSRGDRAYEQYF.

The rearrangement links TRBV28 to TRBJ1-5, with D possibly TRBD1 on 5 matching bases. The length of the CDR3 is 19 residues. The germline CDR1 and CDR2 sequences are MDHEN and SYDVKM. V dropped 5 bases and J dropped 0 bases, with 23 bases sitting between them. CDR3 nucleotide sequence: TGTGCCAGCAGTAGCCAACCGGGGAGGGGAGAGTATAGCAATCAGCCCCAGCATTTT. As protein: CASSSQPGRGEYSNQPQHF.

The gene calls are TRBV6-4 and TRBJ2-1, with 7 bases that match TRBD2. J gave up 5 bases and V 3 bases, and 4 bases lay outside the gene matches. The CDR3 is 14 residues long. From germline, CDR1 is MRHNA and CDR2 SNTAGT. CDR3 region: CASSEGAGNNEQFF. The CDR3 DNA sequence: TGTGCCAGCAGTGAAGGAGCGGGGAACAATGAGCAGTTCTTC.

The V call is TRBV18, the J call TRBJ1-1, with D possibly TRBD1 on 6 matching bases. Trimming cost V 3 bases and J 2 bases, with 7 bases left between them. Looked up from germline, CDR1 is KGHSH and CDR2 is LQKENI. The CDR3 is 13 residues long. The DNA of the CDR3 is TGTGCCAGCTCACCGGACAGTAACACTGAAGCTTTCTTT. Its translation: CASSPDSNTEAFF. The full variable domain, with the rest looked up from reference TRBV18 and TRBJ1-1, is NAGVMQNPRHLVRRRGQEARLRCSPMKGHSHVYWYRQLPEEGLKFMVYLQKENIIDESGMPKERFSAEFPKEGPSILRIQQVVRGDSAAYFCASSPDSNTEAFFGQGTRLTVV.

The V call is TRBV11-3, the J call TRBJ2-5; D is perhaps TRBD1 (7 bases). V was pared by 5 bases and J by 2 bases, with 12 bases between. The germline V gene has CDR1 SGHNT and CDR2 YENEEA. The CDR3 has 14 amino acids. This CDR3 is CASSAGTAQETQYF. The CDR3, as DNA: TGTGCCAGCAGCGCGGGGACAGCACAAGAGACCCAGTACTTC.

This clone has a single count. The rearrangement joins TRBV19 to TRBJ2-7; D perhaps matches TRBD1 (6 bases). The CDR3 runs to 14 residues. In germline, CDR1 is LNHDA, CDR2 SQIVND (reference sequence). V was cut by 4 bases and J by 3 bases, with 13 bases left in between. For the CDR3, the DNA is TGTGCCAGTAGTACCCCCGGGACAAACTACGAGCAGTACTTC. Amino acid sequence: CASSTPGTNYEQYF.

This CDR3 reads CASSPGVGTEAFF. As DNA, the CDR3 is TGCGCCAGCAGCCCGGGGGTGGGCACTGAAGCTTTCTTT. The rearrangement uses TRBV5-1 and TRBJ1-1; D possibly corresponds to TRBD1 (5 bases). The germline V gene has CDR1 SGHRS and CDR2 YFSETQ. Trimming shortened V by 4 bases and J by 4 bases, and 11 bases separated the two germline ends. The CDR3 has 13 amino acids.